Each of the 14 T cell receptor beta chains below was sequenced from the same sample in a study of shared clonotypes between healthy human individuals. Only in-frame clones appear in the TCRdb table, and some are missing; sequencing was by immunoSEQ multiplex PCR. The sample has 85,000 to 100,000 clones, almost 70% seen once; the top ten hold roughly 50%. The sequencing sample was made of memory CD8+ T cells sorted from blood. Subset given: CD45RO+ cells pooled with CCR7-negative TemRA cells. The receptors were sampled from a man aged 25 to 40 in good health.

Many counts were recorded for this clone. The chain links TRBV19 to TRBJ2-3; 8 nucleotides align to TRBD2. The ends lost 5 bases at V and 3 bases at J; junction bases unmatched: 4. In germline, CDR1 is LNHDA, CDR2 SQIVND (reference sequence). CDR3 length: 14 amino acids. In nucleotides, the CDR3 is TGTGCCAGTAGTCGGGCTAGCGGGACAGATACGCAGTATTTT. It yields the protein CASSRASGTDTQYF.

The chain joins TRBV9 to TRBJ2-2; TRBD1 aligns across 9 bases. CDR1 and CDR2 (germline): SGDLS, YYNGEE. V was pared by 1 base and J by 1 base, with 11 bases of the junction left unmatched. This CDR3 comprises 19 residues. In nucleotides, the CDR3 is TGTGCCAGCAGCGTAAGGGACAGGGAGGGACAACTGAACACCGGGGAGCTGTTTTTT. Translation: CASSVRDREGQLNTGELFF.

This clone was seen a single time. The chain combines TRBV29-1 with TRBJ2-3; 7 nucleotides line up with TRBD2. Germline CDR1 is SQVTM and CDR2 is ANQGSEA. The CDR3 spans 13 residues. The V and J ends lost 7 bases and 0 bases, in that order; junction bases with no gene match: 4. DNA of the CDR3: TGCAGCGCTGATAGCGGGAGCACAGATACGCAGTATTTT. Its protein product is CSADSGSTDTQYF.

CDR3 nucleotide sequence: TGTGCCAGCAGTTTGCGCGGCTACTCCTCCTACGAGCAGTACTTC. It specifies CASSLRGYSSYEQYF. This chain connects TRBV27 to TRBJ2-7; D remains unclear. CDR1 MNHEY and CDR2 SMNVEV come from the germline V gene (reference sequence). CDR3 length equals 15 residues. Deletions cut 3 bases from V and 0 bases from J, with 12 bases between.

The chain has TRBV5-1 and TRBJ1-5; D gene ambiguous. V gave up 0 bases and J gave up 4 bases, with 11 bases separating them. The CDR3 runs to 15 residues. Germline V lookup: CDR1 SGHRS, CDR2 YFSETQ. CDR3 in amino acids: CASSLGPSTNQPQHF. CDR3 nucleotides: TGCGCCAGCAGCTTGGGGCCGTCCACAAATCAGCCCCAGCATTTT.

Worth noting for this clone: A single base separates this from a much larger clone, so it may be a read error. This sample includes further DNA sequences coding for the same CDR3. The chain couples TRBV4-3 to TRBJ1-5, with no clear D. The CDR3 is 15 residues long. Germline CDR1 is LGHNA and CDR2 is YSLEER. V was pared by 0 bases and J by 1 base, with 7 bases between. The CDR3 reads CASSQDMGSNQPQHF. CDR3 nucleotides: TGCGCCAGCAGCCAAGATATGGGGAGCAATCAGCCCCAGCATTTT.

The J gene is TRBJ2-5, the V gene TRBV27; 8 bases map to TRBD1. Germline trimming cut 2 bases from V and 1 base from J; bases unmatched to any gene: 0. Germline V CDR1 and CDR2: MNHEY, SMNVEV (reference sequence). The CDR3 length is 14 residues. The CDR3 loop reads CASSLQGAQETQYF. In DNA, the CDR3 is TGTGCCAGCAGTTTACAGGGGGCCCAAGAGACCCAGTACTTC.

The chain is built from TRBV4-3 and TRBJ2-7; D ambiguous. This CDR3 contains 12 residues. V was cut by 1 base and J by 6 bases, with 7 bases left in between. Germline V gene lookup returns CDR1 LGHNA and CDR2 YSLEER. The CDR3 region is CASSQASGEQYF. CDR3 in DNA: TGCGCCAGCAGCCAAGCATCAGGCGAGCAGTACTTC.

V and J are TRBV6-1 and TRBJ2-3; D may be TRBD2 (6 bases). V lost 11 bases to trimming and J lost 8 bases, with 14 bases between them. CDR3 length: 11 amino acids. CDR1 is MNHNS, CDR2 SASEGT, per germline. The DNA for the CDR3 is TGTGCCGTTGGGGAGGTTCCTACGCAGTATTTT. Its translation is CAVGEVPTQYF.

The genes are TRBV2 and TRBJ1-2, with a weak D call TRBD1 (5 bases). CDR1 SNHLY and CDR2 FYNNEI come from the germline V gene. Between the trimmed V and J ends, which lost 6 bases and 3 bases, there was a span of 17 bases. The CDR3 loop spans 15 amino acids. The CDR3 loop reads CASSLQDPVYYGYTF. DNA for the CDR3: TGTGCCAGCAGCCTACAGGACCCTGTTTACTATGGCTACACCTTC.

The chain couples TRBV10-2 to TRBJ2-1; maybe TRBD2 (6 bases). The CDR3 is 16 residues long. V was clipped by 2 bases and J by 6 bases, with 17 bases between them. Per the germline V gene, CDR1 is WSHSY and CDR2 is SAAADI. The CDR3 protein is CASSEGQRAGGNEQFF. The CDR3 bases are TGCGCCAGCAGTGAGGGCCAGCGGGCCGGGGGCAATGAGCAGTTCTTC.

In its sample, this clone was seen a few times. CDR3 region: CASSTDRVGFGYTF. In DNA, the CDR3 is TGTGCCAGTAGTACCGACAGGGTGGGTTTTGGCTACACCTTC. The chain couples TRBV19 to TRBJ1-2; 7 nucleotides agree with TRBD1. Germline trimming cut 4 bases from V and 7 bases from J; bases unmatched to any gene: 9. CDR3 length: 14 residues. The V gene's germline CDR1 is LNHDA and CDR2 SQIVND (reference sequence). The full variable domain, rest sourced from reference TRBV19 and TRBJ1-2, is DGGITQSPKYLFRKEGQNVTLSCEQNLNHDAMYWYRQDPGQGLRLIYYSQIVNDFQKGDIAEGYSVSREKKESFPLTVTSAQKNPTAFYLCASSTDRVGFGYTFGSGTRLTVV.

This clone was observed many times. The chain combines TRBV14 with TRBJ2-5; D gene uncertain. The CDR3 consists of 16 residues. In germline, CDR1 is SGHDN, CDR2 FVKESK. Trimming pared 0 bases from V and 4 bases from J, leaving 15 bases between. CDR3 DNA: TGTGCCAGCAGCCAAGATATCGCCGGGTTTCGAGAGACCCAGTACTTC. Translated, it gives CASSQDIAGFRETQYF.

There are a few counts of this clone. The chain is built from TRBV6-6 and TRBJ2-1, with D perhaps TRBD2 (5 bases). Germline values: CDR1 MNHNY, CDR2 SVGAGI (reference sequence). Trimming removed 6 bases from V and 0 bases from J, with 9 bases in between. CDR3 length: 14 amino acids. CDR3 in amino acids: CASSQTNSYNEQFF. The DNA of the CDR3 is TGTGCCAGCAGCCAGACTAACTCCTACAATGAGCAGTTCTTC.